These T cell receptor beta chains were read from a single sample in a study of Graves' ophthalmopathy and Graves' hyperthyroidism. One entry per CDR3 protein, called by TCRdb with MiXCR from the multiplex PCR reads. This sample has about 420,000 distinct CDR3 sequences, with around 21% found just once. The sequenced material came from peripheral blood. All receptors come from a woman aged 18-35 years with stable Graves' hyperthyroidism. Both conserved end residues are part of each CDR3. Fields, in order: clone size, J gene, D gene, V gene, CDR3 DNA, CDR3 protein. A D gene is named only where the DNA matches it firmly. Only some rows state a clone size, as once, few, many or a class for expanded clones.

NA TRBJ1-4 TRBD1 TRBV5-1 TGCGCCAGCAGCCTTGGACAGGGATCCTCCGCAACTAATGAAAAACTGTTTTTT CASSLGQGSSATNEKLFF
many TRBJ1-2 NA TRBV7-2 TGTGCCAGCAGCCTTACAAGAAACTATGGCTACACCTTC CASSLTRNYGYTF
many TRBJ1-3 NA TRBV19 TGTGCCACGATCCGGGGGGACTCTGGAAACACCATATATTTT CATIRGDSGNTIYF
many TRBJ2-7 NA TRBV28 TGTGCCAGCAGTACGTTCGTGGGGACCCGCGAGCAGTACTTC CASSTFVGTREQYF
many TRBJ1-2 NA TRBV6-1 TGTGCCAGCAGGAACCGGGACACCGCATTTTCTAACTATGGCTACACCTTC CASRNRDTAFSNYGYTF
many TRBJ2-5 TRBD2 TRBV20-1 TGCAGTGCCGTTAGGGGTCTGGCGGGGGGACAAGAGACCCAGTACTTC CSAVRGLAGGQETQYF
many TRBJ2-5 NA TRBV12-3/TRBV12-4 TGTGCCAGCAGTATCAGACAGGAGGGAGAGACCCAGTACTTC CASSIRQEGETQYF
many TRBJ2-2 TRBD1 TRBV7-9 TGTGCCAGCAGCTTAGTCAGGGGGCGTACCGGGGAGCTGTTTTTT CASSLVRGRTGELFF
many TRBJ2-7 TRBD1 TRBV28 TGTGCCAGCACGGGGCCGGGACAGGGGGCGAGGGAGCAGTACTTC CASTGPGQGAREQYF
NA TRBJ2-7 TRBD1 TRBV3-1 TGTGCCAGCAGCCCTCCTAGGAGACAGGGATTCTCCTACGAGCAGTACTTC CASSPPRRQGFSYEQYF
NA TRBJ1-1 TRBD1 TRBV10-3 TGTGCCATCAGGAGGGGCAGGGGGCGCCAGGACACTGAAGCTTTCTTT CAIRRGRGRQDTEAFF
NA TRBJ1-1 NA TRBV18 TGTGCCAGCTCACCACCGGGCCCGTACACTGAAGCTTTCTTT CASSPPGPYTEAFF
many TRBJ1-2 NA TRBV27 TGTGCCAGCAGTACCGGGACGACCGTCGGGGGTGATTCCTATGGCTACACCTTC CASSTGTTVGGDSYGYTF
many TRBJ2-3 TRBD2 TRBV5-1 TGCGCCAGCAGCTTGAAGCTAGCGGGAGAAGCAGATACGCAGTATTTT CASSLKLAGEADTQYF
NA TRBJ2-6 NA TRBV6-1 TGTGCCAGCAGCCCCTTTGGCGGGCGAGGGGCCAACGTCCTGACTTTC CASSPFGGRGANVLTF
many TRBJ1-2 NA TRBV10-3 TGTGCCATCAGTCCCAGTGAGCGACAGGTACTCTATGGCTACACCTTC CAISPSERQVLYGYTF
NA TRBJ2-7 TRBD1 TRBV29-1 TGCAGCGTCCGAGACAGGGGGCGCGAGCAGTACTTC CSVRDRGREQYF
NA TRBJ1-1 NA TRBV24-1 TGTGCCACGACGGCTCGGGGTGCCACTGAAGCTTTCTTT CATTARGATEAFF
NA TRBJ1-5 NA TRBV19 TGTGCCAGTAAAGTACAGGACAATCAGCCCCAGCATTTT CASKVQDNQPQHF
many TRBJ2-5 NA TRBV29-1 TGCAGCGTTGAAGATTATTCAAAGGGGACCCAGTACTTC CSVEDYSKGTQYF
few TRBJ1-1 TRBD1 TRBV27 TGTGCCAGCAGTTTATCGAACAGGGGCCAGGCTTTCTTT CASSLSNRGQAFF
many TRBJ1-2 NA TRBV20-1 TGCAGTGCTAGACAGATACTAAACTATGGCTACACCTTC CSARQILNYGYTF
NA TRBJ1-5 TRBD1 TRBV6-2/TRBV6-3 TGTGCCAGCAGGGGACAGGGATGGGATCAGCCCCAGCATTTC CASRGQGWDQPQHF
many TRBJ1-2 TRBD1 TRBV6-1 TGTGCCAGCAGTGATTCCGGGACAGGGGTTTTTGGCTACACCTTC CASSDSGTGVFGYTF
once TRBJ1-1 NA TRBV6-5 TGTGCCAGCAGTTACGAGGCCTACACTGAAGCTTTCTTT CASSYEAYTEAFF
many TRBJ2-7 TRBD2 TRBV19 TGTGCCAGTAGTACCACGACCGGGACTAGGAACGAGCAGTACTTC CASSTTTGTRNEQYF
many TRBJ2-5 NA TRBV29-1 TGCAGCGTCGCACTTGGGGGCGGGGAGACCCAGTACTTC CSVALGGGETQYF
many TRBJ2-5 NA TRBV6-1 TGTGCCAGCAGTGTGGACCCTCAAGAGACCCAGTACTTC CASSVDPQETQYF
many TRBJ2-5 NA TRBV20-1 TGCAGTGCTAGGGGGGCGGGAGCAGAGACCCAGTACTTC CSARGAGAETQYF
NA TRBJ2-2 TRBD1 TRBV12-3/TRBV12-4 TGTGCCAGCAGTTTAGGGTCAACAGGGGACGGGGAGCTGTTTTTT CASSLGSTGDGELFF
many TRBJ1-1 NA TRBV6-2/TRBV6-3 TGTGCCAGCAGTTACTCGATCGGGAGAACTGAAGCTTTCTTT CASSYSIGRTEAFF
NA TRBJ1-5 NA TRBV5-5 TGTGCCAGCAGCTTAAGGGTCGGGACGAACCAGCCCCAGCATTTT CASSLRVGTNQPQHF
many TRBJ2-5 TRBD1 TRBV20-1 TGCAGTGCACCCGACTGGACAGGGGCAGAGACCCAGTACTTC CSAPDWTGAETQYF
NA TRBJ2-7 NA TRBV7-6 TGTGCCAGCAGCTATCGGACTCCCCCTTACGAGCAGTACTTC CASSYRTPPYEQYF
many TRBJ2-7 NA TRBV7-9 TGTGCCAGCAGCTCGTACAGCGGGTTCGCCTACGAGCAGTACTTC CASSSYSGFAYEQYF
many TRBJ2-5 NA TRBV11-2 TGTGCCAGCAGCTTAGATCATCAAGAGACCCAGTACTTC CASSLDHQETQYF
NA TRBJ2-7 NA TRBV13 TGTGCCAGCAGCTTAAATCGCGAGCAGTACTTC CASSLNREQYF
many TRBJ2-3 NA TRBV7-3 TGTGCCAGCAGCTTAAATCTGGCAGATACGCAGTATTTT CASSLNLADTQYF
many TRBJ2-4 TRBD2 TRBV20-1 TGCAGTGCTAGAGATCTCTGGGGGCCAGCGGGAGGGCCTGGAACCAAAAACATTCAGTACTTC CSARDLWGPAGGPGTKNIQYF
once TRBJ2-5 TRBD1 TRBV30 TGTGCCTGGAGTGATAAAGGGGGCGCCTTCGTGACCCAGTACTTC CAWSDKGGAFVTQYF
many TRBJ2-7 NA TRBV5-1 TGCGCCAGCAGCTGGGGGCAGGGCACCCCCTACGAGCAGTACTTC CASSWGQGTPYEQYF
many TRBJ1-1 NA TRBV5-1 TGCGCCAGCAGCTGGGCCCCAGGGGCAGGGACTGAAGCTTTCTTT CASSWAPGAGTEAFF
many TRBJ2-7 NA TRBV28 TGTGCCAGCAGTTTTCGTGGACCTGGCTACGAGCAGTACTTC CASSFRGPGYEQYF
NA TRBJ1-1 NA TRBV29-1 TGCAGCGTTGCATCTCAATGGGAAGCTTTCTTT CSVASQWEAFF
many TRBJ2-7 NA TRBV15 TGTGCCACCAGCAGAGATGTATCTGGGGAGCAGTACTTC CATSRDVSGEQYF
many TRBJ2-7 NA TRBV5-1 TGCGCCAGCAGCTCGACAGGATTGGGGGCCTACGAGCAGTACTTC CASSSTGLGAYEQYF
NA TRBJ2-7 NA TRBV12-3/TRBV12-4 TGTGCCAGCAGTCCGGGACACCTACTTTACGAGCAGTACTTC CASSPGHLLYEQYF
few TRBJ2-7 NA TRBV4-1 TGCGCCAGCAGCCACAGGACGGAGACCTACGAGCAGTACTTC CASSHRTETYEQYF
many TRBJ2-7 NA TRBV11-2 TGTGCCAGCAGCCCCTACGACGAGCAGTACTTC CASSPYDEQYF
many TRBJ1-1 TRBD1 TRBV25-1 TGTGCCAGCAGCCCGACCCGGGACAGGATGACTGAAGCTTTCTTT CASSPTRDRMTEAFF
few TRBJ2-5 NA TRBV7-8 TGTGCCAGCAGCCCTTTCCGTCGGGTTGTTAACCAAGAGACCCAGTACTTC CASSPFRRVVNQETQYF
NA TRBJ1-1 NA TRBV12-3/TRBV12-4 TGTGCCAGCAGAAAGGGAACAGGGTTTGGAGCTTTCTTT CASRKGTGFGAFF
NA TRBJ1-1 TRBD1 TRBV2 TGTGCCAGCAGTTCATCCAACAGGGGGCCGAACACTGAAGCTTTCTTT CASSSSNRGPNTEAFF
many TRBJ2-2 TRBD1 TRBV10-3 TGTGCCATCAGTGGGGACAGGGCCACCGGGGAGCTGTTTTTT CAISGDRATGELFF
many TRBJ1-2 NA TRBV20-1 TGCAGTGCTAGCTTGCTGGGAGAAATAAGTGGCTACACCTTC CSASLLGEISGYTF